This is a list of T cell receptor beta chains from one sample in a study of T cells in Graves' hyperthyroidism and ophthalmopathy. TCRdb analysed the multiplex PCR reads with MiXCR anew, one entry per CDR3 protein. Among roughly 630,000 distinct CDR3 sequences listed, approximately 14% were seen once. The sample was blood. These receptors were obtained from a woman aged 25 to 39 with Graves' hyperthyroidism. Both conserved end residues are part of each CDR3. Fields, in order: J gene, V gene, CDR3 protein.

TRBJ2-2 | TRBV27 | CASSLEGGRAFGGELFF
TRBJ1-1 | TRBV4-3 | CASSQGPGRSEAFF
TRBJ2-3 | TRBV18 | CASSPLSGSADTQYF
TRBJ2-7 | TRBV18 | CASSPTCMQGFYEQYF
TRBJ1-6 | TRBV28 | CASTPGGDTPLHF
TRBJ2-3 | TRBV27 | CASSTMVSTDTQYF
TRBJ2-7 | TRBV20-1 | CSARTQDVSYEQYF
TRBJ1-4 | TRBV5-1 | CASSLGVSAANEKLFF
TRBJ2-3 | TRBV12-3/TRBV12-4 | CASSSDSTTRTQYF
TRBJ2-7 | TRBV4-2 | CASSQGAGPSYEQYF
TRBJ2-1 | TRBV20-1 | CSAWPEGSYNEQFF
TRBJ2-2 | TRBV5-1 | CASSKGVTEAGELFF
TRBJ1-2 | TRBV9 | CASSVQENYGYTF
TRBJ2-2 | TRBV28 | CASSLGGRNTGELFF
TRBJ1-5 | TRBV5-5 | CASSLAGANQPQHF
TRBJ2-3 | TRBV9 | CASSVVVGTDTQYF
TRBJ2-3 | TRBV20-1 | CSARVSGTGADTQYF
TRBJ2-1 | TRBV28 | CASSLTSSLDRAYLEQFF
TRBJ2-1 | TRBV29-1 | CSVTPFGGPSEQFF
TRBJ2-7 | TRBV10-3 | CAISDLLRLASSYEQYF
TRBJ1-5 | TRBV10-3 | CASEQGLEQPQHF
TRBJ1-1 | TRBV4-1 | CASSQGGNTEAFF
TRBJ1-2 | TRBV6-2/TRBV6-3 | CASSRGDRTNYGYTF
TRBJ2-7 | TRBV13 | CASSRWASGRDRYEQYF
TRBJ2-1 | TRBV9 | CASSATSGRGNEQFF
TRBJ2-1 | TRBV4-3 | CASSQEGLAGAHNEQFF
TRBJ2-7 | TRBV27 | CASRDRDNYEQYF
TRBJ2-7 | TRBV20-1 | CSARDRGGSGRLNYEQYF
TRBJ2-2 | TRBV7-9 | CASSSRQGSNTGELFF
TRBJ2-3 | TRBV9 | CASSLSGRAEDTQYF
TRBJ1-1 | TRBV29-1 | CSVNTGNTEAFF
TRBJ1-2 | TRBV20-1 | CSVTGQGVREGYTF
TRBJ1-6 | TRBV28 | CASSLQGDSPLHF
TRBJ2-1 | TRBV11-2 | CAIHRRRQGRNEQFF
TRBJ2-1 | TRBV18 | CASSPRTGAYNEQFF
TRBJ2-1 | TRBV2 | CANNRDRGNEQFF
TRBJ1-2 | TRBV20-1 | CSARDHLGGLYGYTF
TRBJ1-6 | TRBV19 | CASRSAGQYYNSPLHF
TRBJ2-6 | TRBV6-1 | CASSHLKANVLTF
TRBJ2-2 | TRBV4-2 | CASSQESSVGTGELFF
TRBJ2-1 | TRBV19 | CASSIETSGRGSYNEQFF
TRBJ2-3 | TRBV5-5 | CASSLADDTQYF
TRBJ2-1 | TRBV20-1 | CSARWLGGSSYNEQFF
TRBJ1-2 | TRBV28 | CASSYDPMEVGYGYTF
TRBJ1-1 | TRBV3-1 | CASSQGEWGTEAFF
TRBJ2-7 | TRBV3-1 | CASSQFRDRGYEQYF
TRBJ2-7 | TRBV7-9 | CASSLRLGRKYEQYF
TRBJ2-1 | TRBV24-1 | CATSDSRTIHNEQFF
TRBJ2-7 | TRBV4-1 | CASSLASISYEQYF
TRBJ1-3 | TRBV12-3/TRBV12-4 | CASSRSGASGNTIYF
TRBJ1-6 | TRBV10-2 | CASSDGGSGSYNSPLHF
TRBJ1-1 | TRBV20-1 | CSARQGRYIEAFF
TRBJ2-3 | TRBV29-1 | CSVEDLAVPTDTQYF
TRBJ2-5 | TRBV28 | CASSHTGLAGGTQYF
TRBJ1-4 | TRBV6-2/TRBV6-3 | CASSYRGGFEKLFF
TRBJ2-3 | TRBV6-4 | CASSDSAASDTDTQYF
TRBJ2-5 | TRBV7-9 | CASSPKGLETQYF
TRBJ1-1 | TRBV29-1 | CSVVGTGDTEAFF
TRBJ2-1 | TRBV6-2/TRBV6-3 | CASRVWAFYEQFF